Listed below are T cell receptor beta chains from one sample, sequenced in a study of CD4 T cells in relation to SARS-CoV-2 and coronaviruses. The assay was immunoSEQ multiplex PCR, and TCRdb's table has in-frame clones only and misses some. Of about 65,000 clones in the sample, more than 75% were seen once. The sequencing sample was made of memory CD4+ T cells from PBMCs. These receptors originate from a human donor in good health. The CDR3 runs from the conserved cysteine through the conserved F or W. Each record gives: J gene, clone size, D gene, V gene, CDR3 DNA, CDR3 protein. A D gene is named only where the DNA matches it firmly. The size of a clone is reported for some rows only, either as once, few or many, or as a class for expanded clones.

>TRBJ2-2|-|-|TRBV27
TGTGCCAGCATGGACAGTTTGTCGCGGTCGAACACCGGGGAGCTGTTTTTT
CASMDSLSRSNTGELFF
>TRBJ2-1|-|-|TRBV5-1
TGCGCCAGCAGCCGTGGGAGTGTACGGGATGAGCAGTTCTTC
CASSRGSVRDEQFF
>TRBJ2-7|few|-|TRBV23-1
TGCGCCAGCAGTCTGAATCGGTTGGTACCGAATGGCTACGAGCAGTACTTC
CASSLNRLVPNGYEQYF
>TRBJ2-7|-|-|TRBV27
TGTGCCAGCAGTTTCATAGGGGCCTACGAGCAGTACTTC
CASSFIGAYEQYF
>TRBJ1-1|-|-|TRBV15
TGTGCCACCAGCAGAGATGGTATGTTTTCCCCAATGAACACTGAAGCTTTCTTT
CATSRDGMFSPMNTEAFF
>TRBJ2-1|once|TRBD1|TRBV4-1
TGCGCCAGCAGCCTCTACCCAGGGGACAGGGGGGACAATGAGCAGTTCTTC
CASSLYPGDRGDNEQFF
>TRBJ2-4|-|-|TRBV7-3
TGTGCCAGCAGCCCATCGTCGGGCGGCAGGGCGATTCAGTACTTC
CASSPSSGGRAIQYF
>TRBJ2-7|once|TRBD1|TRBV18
TGTGCCAGCTCACCACAAAGTACCGGGACAGGGGGCGGAGAGCAGTACTTC
CASSPQSTGTGGGEQYF
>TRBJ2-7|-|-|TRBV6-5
TGTGCCAGCAGTTTAGCGGACGGTCCCTACGAGCAGTACTTC
CASSLADGPYEQYF
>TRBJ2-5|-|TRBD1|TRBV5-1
TGCGCCAGCAGTTCAGGACAGGGGCAAGAGACCCAGTACTTC
CASSSGQGQETQYF
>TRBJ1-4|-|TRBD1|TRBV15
TGTGCCACCAGCAGAGCGACAGGGGGAGTCGAAAAACTGTTTTTT
CATSRATGGVEKLFF
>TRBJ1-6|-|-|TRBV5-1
TGCGCCAGCAGCTTTACGGGGGATTCACCCCTCCACTTT
CASSFTGDSPLHF
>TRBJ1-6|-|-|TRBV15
TGTGCCACCAGCAGAGTTAATTCACCCCTCCACTTT
CATSRVNSPLHF
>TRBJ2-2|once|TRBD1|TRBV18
TGTGCCAGCTCACGGCAGAGGACAGGGATCACCGGGGAGCTGTTTTTT
CASSRQRTGITGELFF
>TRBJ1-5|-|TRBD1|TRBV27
TGTGCCAGCAGTTTAAGACAGGGCAGTCAGCCCCAGCATTTT
CASSLRQGSQPQHF
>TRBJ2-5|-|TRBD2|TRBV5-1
TGCGCCAGCAGCTTGGCCCTAGCGGAAGAGACCCAGTACTTC
CASSLALAEETQYF
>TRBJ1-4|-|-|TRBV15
TGTGCCACCAGCAGAGATCACAGGGAAGGCGAAAAACTGTTTTTT
CATSRDHREGEKLFF
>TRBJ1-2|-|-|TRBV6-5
TGTGCCAGCAGGGGAACCAGGGTAAACTATGGCTACACCTTC
CASRGTRVNYGYTF
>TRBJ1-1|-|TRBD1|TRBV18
TGTGCCAGCTCACCAGGAACTGGGACAGGGGGCATATCTGAAGCTTTCTTT
CASSPGTGTGGISEAFF
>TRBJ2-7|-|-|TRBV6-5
TGTGCCAGCAGCCGTGGGGAAGGCTACGAGCAGTACTTC
CASSRGEGYEQYF
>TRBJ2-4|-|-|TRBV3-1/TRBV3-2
TGTGCCAGCAGCCAAAGAGAAGCCAAAAACATTCAGTACTTC
CASSQREAKNIQYF
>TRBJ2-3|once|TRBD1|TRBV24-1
TGTGCCACCGCAGGGGGTGGCACAGATACGCAGTATTTT
CATAGGGTDTQYF